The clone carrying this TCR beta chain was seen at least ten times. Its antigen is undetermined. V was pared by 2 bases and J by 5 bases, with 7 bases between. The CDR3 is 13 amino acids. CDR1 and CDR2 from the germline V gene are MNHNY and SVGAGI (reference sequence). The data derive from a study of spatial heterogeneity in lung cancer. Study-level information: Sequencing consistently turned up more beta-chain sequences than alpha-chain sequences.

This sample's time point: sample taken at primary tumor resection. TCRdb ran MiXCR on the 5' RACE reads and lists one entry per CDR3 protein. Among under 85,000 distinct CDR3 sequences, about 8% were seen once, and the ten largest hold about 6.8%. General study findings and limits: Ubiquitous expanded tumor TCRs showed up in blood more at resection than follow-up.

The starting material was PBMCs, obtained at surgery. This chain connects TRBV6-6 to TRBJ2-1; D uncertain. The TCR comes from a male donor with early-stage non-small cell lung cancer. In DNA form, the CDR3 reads TGTGCCAGCAGTTACGCTAATCACAATGAGCAGTTCTTC. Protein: CASSYANHNEQFF.